This T cell receptor beta chain emerged from a study of T cell repertoires in cytomegalovirus infection. About the research overall: CMV epitopes that were recently identified and HLA-C-restricted were used alongside well-studied HLA-B-restricted ones. Through public TCR beta signatures, both CMV infection and matching HLA type were indicated. Findings of the study overall: Individuals carrying CMV plus the relevant HLA were identified by cumulative frequency of public TCR beta families. Across the ex vivo response, the dominant clonotypes were HLA-C-restricted CMV-specific TCR beta clonotypes.

TCRdb re-called the reads with MiXCR, one entry per CDR3 protein. This table holds about 130,000 distinct CDR3 sequences, approximately 30% found once. The CDR3 loop spans 15 amino acids. The V gene's germline CDR1 is MNHNY and CDR2 SVGAGI (reference sequence). J gave up 5 bases and V 5 bases, and 10 bases lay outside the gene matches. Of note for this clonotype: As yet, its antigen is unknown.

Sequenced material: CD8+ T cells from cultured PBMCs, taken from culture after CMV antigen stimulation. The gene calls are TRBV6-6 and TRBJ2-3; 7 bases are a match to TRBD1. The source is a human donor in good health (CMV status not recorded). Some clones in this sample may be carry-over from other donors' samples. This chain's CDR3 is CASSADRNEGDTQYF. In DNA form, the CDR3 reads TGTGCCAGCAGTGCGGACAGGAACGAGGGAGATACGCAGTATTTT.